The entry below describes one T cell receptor beta chain. The antigen is unknown. This entry is derived from a study of cytomegalovirus exposure and HLA in healthy donors. Study-level results: Association with HLA alleles at 0.05 false discovery rate was found for 15,000 or so TCR beta sequences in a later analysis. A later analysis linked a missense DCLRE1C variant to TCR beta V- and J-gene trimming. The study assumed roughly uniform donor sequencing depth for presence/absence analyses. Most TCR sequences were uncommon, yet certain public TCRs appeared in many donors.

This CDR3 is built from 16 residues. Germline V gene lookup returns CDR1 SGHTA and CDR2 FQGNSA. V shed 1 base, J shed 3 bases, and the junction held 3 bases outside the gene matches. The PCR was carried out with 60 Vbeta primers and 13 Jbeta primers. TCRdb's copy holds only in-frame clones and misses some; the assay was immunoSEQ multiplex PCR. The sample shows some 180,000 clones, 76% of them seen only once. The rearrangement links TRBV7-2 to TRBJ2-3; TRBD2 agrees at 11 bases. This TCR was recovered from a man in his late teens or twenties in good health and CMV-seronegative. The source material was PBMCs. The CDR3 DNA follows: TGTGCCAGCAGCTTAGAGGGACTAGCGGTTACAGATACGCAGTATTTT. It specifies CASSLEGLAVTDTQYF.